This T cell receptor beta chain was sequenced during a study of CD8 T cells in Susac syndrome. Broader study findings: The study's TCR sequencing and HLA analysis covered a relatively small number of individuals, and the study acknowledged this.

The CDR3 has 14 amino acids. V shed 7 bases and J shed 9 bases, with 21 bases lying between them. Germline values: CDR1 SQVTM, CDR2 ANQGSEA. Reverse transcription of roughly 0.5 to 1 ug RNA was performed with random hexamers. With immunoSEQ multiplex PCR, TCR beta CDR3 was amplified across 54 Vbeta and 13 Jbeta. TCRdb processed the immunoSEQ multiplex PCR reads anew with MiXCR; each CDR3 protein has one entry. The sample has about 160,000 distinct CDR3 sequences, roughly 94% seen once. Sequencing of TCR beta drew on CD8+ and CD4+ T cells from blood. Concerning this clonotype: Antigen: not known.

The V and J genes are TRBV29-1 and TRBJ2-2, with D perhaps matching TRBD2 (6 bases). The clonotype comes from a human donor with multiple sclerosis. The sequenced sample consisted of CD4+ T cells from PBMCs. The CDR3 DNA reads TGCAGCGGGGGAGGCGGGACGGAAGACCGGGAGCTGTTTTTT. The encoded protein is CSGGGGTEDRELFF.